Sequencing of this T cell receptor beta chain was carried out in a study of T cells in Graves' hyperthyroidism and ophthalmopathy. Study conclusions and caveats: Median prediction lead before ophthalmopathy onset was 6.5 months with the model.

This clonotype occurred many times. The target antigen is unknown. The V gene's germline CDR1 is SGHAT and CDR2 FQNNGV. This CDR3 region has 12 residues. V was trimmed by 2 bases and J by 12 bases, leaving 11 bases between them. There were TCR beta CDR3 regions amplified from RNA transcripts. The TCR CDR3 was amplified in a first-round RT-PCR using the HTBI primer set. In TCRdb, the multiplex PCR reads were re-called with MiXCR into one record per CDR3 protein. This table has hundreds of thousands of distinct CDR3 sequences, 20% to 25% appearing once. This TCR was recovered from a young man with Graves' ophthalmopathy. The chain is built from TRBV11-2 and TRBJ2-1; unclear D gene. Sequenced material: blood. The CDR3 protein is CASSLTSATQFF. The DNA for the CDR3 is TGTGCCAGCAGCTTAACCTCCGCAACGCAGTTCTTC.